This T cell receptor (beta chain) was recorded in a study of cytomegalovirus exposure and HLA in healthy donors. Comments on this clone: Its antigen remains unidentified.

The table came from immunoSEQ multiplex PCR; TCRdb's copy has only in-frame clones and leaves some out. The table lists some 48,000 clones, over 85% of them singletons. Study outcomes and limitations: Cytomegalovirus association was listed for about 170 TCR beta chains. A subsequent analysis found that TCR clusters from the first cohort also tended to co-occur in the 120 or so validation repertoires, with approximately 95% of cluster scores above 0.

The sequenced sample was PBMCs. The clonotype comes from a woman between 18 and 29 years old in good health and CMV-seropositive.

The CDR3 is CASSDSLVGQAGWTQYF. In DNA, the CDR3 is TGTGCCAGCAGTGACTCTTTGGTGGGACAGGCGGGATGGACCCAGTACTTC. The chain combines TRBV2 with TRBJ2-5; 8 bases fit TRBD1. The CDR3 has 17 residues. Germline V gene data show CDR1 as SNHLY and CDR2 as FYNNEI. V lost 3 bases, J lost 7 bases, and 16 bases stayed unmatched. Full variable domain (outside the CDR3, taken from reference TRBV2 and TRBJ2-5): EPEVTQTPSHQVTQMGQEVILRCVPISNHLYFYWYRQILGQKVEFLVSFYNNEISEKSEIFDDQFSVERPDGSNFTLKIRSTKLEDSAMYFCASSDSLVGQAGWTQYFGPGTRLLVL.